The 21 T cell receptor beta chains below come from one sample, sequenced in a study of CD8+ T cells in alopecia areata. As the sequencing template, cDNA was produced by extracting RNA and reverse transcribing it. Method: immunoSEQ multiplex PCR; TCRdb's copy keeps in-frame clones and lacks some. The sample contains under 200,000 clones, less than 70% of which appear only once. Documented treatment: oral pan-JAK inhibitor, 5-10 mg twice daily. The sample here was CD4+ T cells sorted from blood, taken at week 24, from a patient treated with tofacitinib. Receptor source: a human donor with alopecia areata.

This chain joins TRBV6-1 and TRBJ2-5; D is possibly TRBD2 (7 bases). V lost 5 bases and J lost 7, with 14 bases in between. This CDR3 is 13 amino acids long. Germline CDR1 reads MNHNS; CDR2 reads SASEGT. CDR3 sequence reads: CASSRGAFVTQYF. Written as DNA, the CDR3 is TGTGCCAGCAGTCGGGGGGCATTCGTGACCCAGTACTTC.

This clone came up a few times. The V and J genes are TRBV4-1 and TRBJ1-1; possible D gene TRBD1, 5 bases. There are 13 residues in the CDR3. Germline CDR1 reads MGHRA; CDR2 reads YSYEKL. V gave up 7 bases and J gave up 4 bases, with 13 bases separating them. This chain's CDR3 is CASNRGGITEAFF. As DNA, the CDR3 is TGCGCCAGCAACCGGGGGGGGATCACTGAAGCTTTCTTT.

This clone was found a few times. The rearrangement links TRBV29-1 to TRBJ2-5; D uncertain. V shed 3 bases and J shed 4 bases, with 12 bases lying between them. The length of the CDR3 is 13 residues. Germline CDR1 reads SQVTM; CDR2 reads ANQGSEA. Written as DNA, the CDR3 is TGCAGCGTTGACCCCGGCGGAAGAGAGACCCAGTACTTC. It specifies CSVDPGGRETQYF.

In this sample, this clone turned up a few times. This chain uses TRBV2 with TRBJ1-5; no definite D call. The CDR3 extends over 13 amino acids. Germline CDR1 SNHLY, CDR2 FYNNEI. Trimming took off 5 bases at V and 7 bases at J, with 12 bases between the two ends. CDR3 nucleotides: TGTGCCAGCAGTCCGGGCCTCGGGCAGCCCCAGCATTTT. Encoded protein: CASSPGLGQPQHF.

The chain has TRBV29-1 and TRBJ1-1; D is possibly TRBD1 (6 bases). Germline V gene lookup returns CDR1 SQVTM and CDR2 ANQGSEA. The CDR3 sequence is 13 residues long. V was cut by 1 base and J by 1 base, with 7 bases left in between. CDR3 protein: CSVEGGQNTEAFF. CDR3 sequence (DNA): TGCAGCGTTGAAGGGGGACAGAACACTGAAGCTTTCTTT. Full variable domain (missing parts from reference TRBV29-1 and TRBJ1-1): SAVISQKPSRDICQRGTSLTIQCQVDSQVTMMFWYRQQPGQSLTLIATANQGSEATYESGFVIDKFPISRPNLTFSTLTVSNMSPEDSSIYLCSVEGGQNTEAFFGQGTRLTVV.

This chain joins TRBV5-4 and TRBJ2-3, with D perhaps TRBD2 (7 bases). The CDR3 totals 15 residues. V was clipped by 1 base and J by 6 bases, with 15 bases between them. Germline V gene data show CDR1 as SGHNT and CDR2 as YYREEE (reference sequence). Here the CDR3 DNA reads TGTGCCAGCAGCTTGTCCGCGGGGGCCTCCGATACGCAGTATTTT. Its protein product is CASSLSAGASDTQYF.

The rearrangement uses TRBV5-1 and TRBJ2-3; D gene unclear. CDR1 is SGHRS, CDR2 YFSETQ, per germline. CDR3 length equals 14 residues. V lost 4 bases to trimming and J lost 5 bases, with 14 bases between them. Here the CDR3 DNA reads TGCGCCAGCAGCCCGAACAAGGCCCAAGATACGCAGTATTTT. Protein: CASSPNKAQDTQYF.

V gene TRBV4-1 combines with J gene TRBJ1-1, with D possibly being TRBD1 (6 bases). The CDR3 covers 15 residues. Trimming cost V 2 bases and J 1 base, with 11 bases left between them. The germline CDR1 and CDR2 sequences are MGHRA and YSYEKL. CDR3 loop: CASSQLPRGNTEAFF. CDR3 in DNA: TGCGCCAGCAGCCAACTTCCCAGGGGGAACACTGAAGCTTTCTTT.

The chain has TRBV19 and TRBJ2-7; D is undetermined. Trimming pared 3 bases from V and 0 bases from J, leaving 12 bases between. The CDR3 totals 15 residues. Looked up from germline, CDR1 is LNHDA and CDR2 is SQIVND (reference sequence). The CDR3: CASSMDGVSSYEQYF. CDR3 DNA sequence: TGTGCCAGTAGTATGGATGGGGTGAGCTCCTACGAGCAGTACTTC.

The chain links TRBV30 to TRBJ1-5, with a weak D call TRBD1 (5 bases). In germline, CDR1 is GTSNPN, CDR2 SVGIG (reference sequence). CDR3 size: 15 residues. The germline V and J ends were trimmed by 0 bases and 7 bases, with 16 bases remaining between them. The CDR3 bases are TGTGCCTGGAGTGTAAGGGGTACGGGGGGACAGCCCCAGCATTTT. It yields the protein CAWSVRGTGGQPQHF.

The rearrangement links TRBV19 to TRBJ1-2; D call uncertain. V shed 3 bases and J shed 5 bases, with 16 bases lying between them. Germline V gene lookup returns CDR1 LNHDA and CDR2 SQIVND (reference sequence). The CDR3 loop spans 15 amino acids. The CDR3 DNA follows: TGTGCCAGTAGTATCGGTTTGAACAGATGGTATGGCTACACCTTC. Its translation: CASSIGLNRWYGYTF. Complete variable domain (other parts from reference TRBV19 and TRBJ1-2): DGGITQSPKYLFRKEGQNVTLSCEQNLNHDAMYWYRQDPGQGLRLIYYSQIVNDFQKGDIAEGYSVSREKKESFPLTVTSAQKNPTAFYLCASSIGLNRWYGYTFGSGTRLTVV.

The rearrangement links TRBV29-1 to TRBJ2-5; a possible D gene is TRBD2 (7 bases). Trimming stripped 4 bases from V and 5 bases from J, with 14 bases between. The CDR3 length is 13 residues. From germline, CDR1 is SQVTM and CDR2 ANQGSEA. The chain's CDR3 is CSVVEGGRETQYF. CDR3 sequence (DNA): TGCAGCGTTGTGGAGGGGGGGCGCGAGACCCAGTACTTC.

The chain is built from TRBV30 and TRBJ1-1; a possible D gene is TRBD1 (6 bases). From germline, CDR1 is GTSNPN and CDR2 SVGIG (reference sequence). Trimming pared 5 bases from V and 4 bases from J, leaving 17 bases between. The CDR3 spans 14 residues. The CDR3 loop is CAWESSGVGTEAFF. CDR3 in DNA: TGTGCCTGGGAATCTTCAGGGGTGGGCACTGAAGCTTTCTTT.

The V gene is TRBV28, the J gene TRBJ2-7, with D perhaps matching TRBD1 (5 bases). This CDR3 contains 11 residues. Germline CDR1 MDHEN, CDR2 SYDVKM. V was pared by 4 bases and J by 7 bases, with 8 bases between. The CDR3 protein is CASSWGGEQYF. The CDR3 DNA sequence: TGTGCCAGCAGTTGGGGCGGAGAGCAGTACTTC.

This sequence joins TRBV28 and TRBJ2-5; possibly TRBD1 or TRBD2 for D (5 bases each). This CDR3 has 15 amino acids. Trimming cost V 3 bases and J 0 bases, with 11 bases left between them. Germline CDR1 reads MDHEN; CDR2 reads SYDVKM. CDR3 in DNA: TGTGCCAGCAGTTTTCTGGGGACCCACCAAGAGACCCAGTACTTC. This translates into CASSFLGTHQETQYF. Filled out from reference TRBV28 and TRBJ2-5, the complete variable domain reads DVKVTQSSRYLVKRTGEKVFLECVQDMDHENMFWYRQDPGLGLRLIYFSYDVKMKEKGDIPEGYSVSREKKERFSLILESASTNQTSMYLCASSFLGTHQETQYFGPGTRLLVL.

The sample holds a few counts of this clone. This rearrangement joins TRBV29-1 to TRBJ2-7; D ambiguous. V dropped 3 bases and J dropped 3 bases, with 18 bases sitting between them. The germline gives CDR1 SQVTM, CDR2 ANQGSEA. The CDR3 is 15 residues long. CDR3 sequence: CSVEVTRRTFYEQYF. The CDR3 bases are TGCAGCGTTGAGGTGACACGGCGGACCTTCTACGAGCAGTACTTC.

This clone has more than one count but fewer than ten. In DNA form, the CDR3 reads TGCAGCGTTGAGGGGGGCAGGAATACAGATACGCAGTATTTT. Its protein product is CSVEGGRNTDTQYF. This sequence joins TRBV29-1 and TRBJ2-3, with D possibly being TRBD1 or TRBD2 (6 bases each). With 3 bases removed from V and 3 bases from J, the gap between germline ends came to 13 bases. Germline CDR1 and CDR2: SQVTM and ANQGSEA. The CDR3 sequence is 14 residues long.

This clone was seen only a few times. CDR3 residues: CASSQETGTAYAYEQYF. The CDR3 DNA reads TGTGCCAGCAGCCAAGAGACCGGGACAGCCTATGCCTACGAGCAGTACTTC. The V gene is TRBV4-2, the J gene TRBJ2-7, with TRBD1 matching over 7 bases. Germline CDR1 reads LGHNA; CDR2 reads YNFKEQ. This CDR3 comprises 17 residues. The junction had 10 bases not matched to a gene; V was cut back by 0 bases and J by 2 bases.

The chain is built from TRBV5-1 and TRBJ2-3, with TRBD2 matching 8 bases. The V gene end was trimmed by 3 bases and the J gene end by 2 bases; junction bases not matched to a gene: 5. CDR3 size: 15 residues. CDR1 is SGHRS and CDR2 is YFSETQ in the germline V gene. CDR3 amino acids: CASSSAGGNTDTQYF. The DNA of the CDR3 is TGCGCCAGCAGCTCGGCGGGGGGTAACACAGATACGCAGTATTTT.

This chain uses TRBV29-1 with TRBJ1-2; tentative D call: TRBD1 (5 bases). CDR3 length equals 12 residues. The germline CDR1 and CDR2 sequences are SQVTM and ANQGSEA. Trimming pared 4 bases from V and 8 bases from J, leaving 14 bases between. In nucleotides, the CDR3 is TGCAGCGTTGCCCTCCCAGGGTACGGCTACACCTTC. Translation: CSVALPGYGYTF.

The J gene is TRBJ1-5, the V gene TRBV29-1; D not resolved. The V end was cut by 4 bases, the J end by 6 bases, with 13 bases between. Germline-derived CDR1 and CDR2 are SQVTM and ANQGSEA. The CDR3 runs to 13 residues. DNA of the CDR3: TGCAGCGTTGTCGAGCAACTCGTTCAGCCCCAGCATTTT. It is translated as CSVVEQLVQPQHF.